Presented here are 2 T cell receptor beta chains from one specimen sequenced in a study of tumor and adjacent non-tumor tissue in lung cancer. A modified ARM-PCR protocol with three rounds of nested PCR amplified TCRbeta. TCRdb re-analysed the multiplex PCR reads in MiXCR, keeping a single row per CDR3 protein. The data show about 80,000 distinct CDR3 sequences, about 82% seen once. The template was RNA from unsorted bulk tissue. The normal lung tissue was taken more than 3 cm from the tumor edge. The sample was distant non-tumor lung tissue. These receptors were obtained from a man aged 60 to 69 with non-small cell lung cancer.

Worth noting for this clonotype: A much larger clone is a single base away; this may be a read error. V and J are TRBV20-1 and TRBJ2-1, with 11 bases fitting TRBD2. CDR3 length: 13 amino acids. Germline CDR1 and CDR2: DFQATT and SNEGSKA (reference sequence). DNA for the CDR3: TGCAGTGCCATTAGCGGGAGGGGAAGTGAGCAGCTCTTC. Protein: CSAISGRGSEQLF.

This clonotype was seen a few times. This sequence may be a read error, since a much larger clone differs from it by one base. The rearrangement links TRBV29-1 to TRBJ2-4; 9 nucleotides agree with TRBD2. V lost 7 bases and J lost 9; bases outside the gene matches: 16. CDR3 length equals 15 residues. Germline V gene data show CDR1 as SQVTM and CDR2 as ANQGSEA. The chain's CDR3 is CSAAKSSGTIGIQYF. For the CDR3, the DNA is TGCAGCGCTGCGAAGTCTAGCGGGACGATAGGCATTCAGTACTTC. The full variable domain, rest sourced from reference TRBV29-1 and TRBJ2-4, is SAVISQKPSRDICQRGTSLTIQCQVDSQVTMMFWYRQQPGQSLTLIATANQGSEATYESGFVIDKFPISRPNLTFSTLTVSNMSPEDSSIYLCSAAKSSGTIGIQYFGAGTRLSVL.